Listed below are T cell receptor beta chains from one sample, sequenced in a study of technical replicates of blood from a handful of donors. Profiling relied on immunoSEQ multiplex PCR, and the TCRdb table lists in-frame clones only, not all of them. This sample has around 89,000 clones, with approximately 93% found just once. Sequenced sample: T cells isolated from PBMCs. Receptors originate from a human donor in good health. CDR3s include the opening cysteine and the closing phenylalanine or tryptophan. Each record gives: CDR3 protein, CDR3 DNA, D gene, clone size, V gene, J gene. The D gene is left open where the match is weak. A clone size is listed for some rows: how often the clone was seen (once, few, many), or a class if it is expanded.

CASSRISGTGANSPLHF	TGTGCCAGCTCAAGAATCTCCGGGACAGGGGCTAATTCACCCCTCCACTTT	TRBD1	-	TRBV18	TRBJ1-6
CASSQGTEAFF	TGTGCCAGCTCACAGGGGACTGAAGCTTTCTTT	-	-	TRBV18	TRBJ1-1
CASSQGLGHGYTF	TGCGCCAGCAGCCAAGGTTTGGGCCATGGCTACACCTTC	-	-	TRBV4-1	TRBJ1-2
CASSLDRGAGNTIYF	TGTGCCAGCAGCTTAGACAGGGGCGCTGGAAACACCATATATTTT	TRBD1	-	TRBV7-6	TRBJ1-3
CASSLSEGFTEAFF	TGTGCCAGCAGCTTATCGGAGGGGTTCACTGAAGCTTTCTTT	-	-	TRBV7-8	TRBJ1-1
CASSLGTLAATDTQYF	TGTGCCAGCAGCTTAGGGACTCTAGCGGCCACAGATACGCAGTATTTT	TRBD2	-	TRBV11-2	TRBJ2-3
CATEGAGIGNTIYF	TGTGCCACGGAGGGGGCGGGGATCGGGAACACCATATATTTT	TRBD1	-	TRBV7-8	TRBJ1-3
CASSERLAGGKRDEQYF	TGTGCCAGCAGTGAGAGGCTAGCGGGAGGAAAACGCGACGAGCAGTACTTC	TRBD2	-	TRBV2	TRBJ2-7
CASSFAGSGQYF	TGTGCCAGCAGTTTCGCAGGGTCCGGGCAGTACTTC	-	-	TRBV28	TRBJ2-7
CAISENLGLARRTDTQYF	TGTGCCATCAGTGAGAATTTGGGACTAGCGAGAAGAACAGATACGCAGTATTTT	TRBD2	-	TRBV10-3	TRBJ2-3
CASSGTSGGNYEQYF	TGTGCCAGCAGTGGGACTAGCGGGGGTAACTACGAGCAGTACTTC	TRBD2	-	TRBV6-5	TRBJ2-7
CASIDRGNTEAFF	TGTGCCAGCATCGACAGGGGGAACACTGAAGCTTTCTTT	TRBD1	-	TRBV2	TRBJ1-1
CASSPFGYGYTF	TGTGCCAGCAGTCCCTTCGGCTATGGCTACACCTTC	-	-	TRBV6-5	TRBJ1-2
CATSREFTGRSYEQYF	TGTGCCACCAGCAGAGAGTTTACAGGGCGCTCCTACGAGCAGTACTTC	-	-	TRBV15	TRBJ2-7
CASSSGGNYGYTF	TGTGCCAGCAGCTCTGGGGGGAACTATGGCTACACCTTC	-	once	TRBV7-9	TRBJ1-2
CASSSQGLANYGYTF	TGTGCCAGCAGTTCCCAGGGATTAGCTAACTATGGCTACACCTTC	-	-	TRBV2	TRBJ1-2
CAISGGQGVPHEQYF	TGTGCCATCAGTGGGGGACAGGGAGTCCCCCACGAGCAGTACTTC	TRBD1	-	TRBV10-3	TRBJ2-7
CASRSELGRETQYF	TGTGCCAGCAGATCGGAGTTAGGGAGAGAGACCCAGTACTTC	-	-	TRBV6-1	TRBJ2-5
CASSSGGRGSYEQYF	TGTGCCAGCAGCTCGGGCGGGAGGGGCTCCTACGAGCAGTACTTC	TRBD2	-	TRBV7-9	TRBJ2-7
CAALPSGLRVDEQFF	TGTGCCGCGTTACCTTCGGGACTACGGGTTGATGAGCAGTTCTTC	TRBD2	-	TRBV30	TRBJ2-1
CAWSRTGTGGETQYF	TGTGCCTGGAGTCGTACCGGGACAGGGGGCGAGACCCAGTACTTC	TRBD1	-	TRBV30	TRBJ2-5
CASSSWETQYF	TGTGCCAGCAGCTCATGGGAGACGCAGTATTTT	-	-	TRBV7-9	TRBJ2-3
CASSYGQGASYEQYF	TGTGCCAGCAGTTATGGACAGGGGGCATCCTACGAGCAGTACTTC	TRBD1	-	TRBV6-5	TRBJ2-7
CATWPAGAGWYNEQFF	TGTGCCACCTGGCCAGCGGGAGCCGGATGGTACAATGAGCAGTTCTTC	TRBD2	-	TRBV27	TRBJ2-1
CASSQDTGFGGYTF	TGCGCCAGCAGCCAAGACACGGGGTTCGGGGGCTACACCTTC	-	once	TRBV4-1	TRBJ1-2
CASSYSRWNYGYTF	TGTGCCAGCAGTTACTCGAGGTGGAACTATGGCTACACCTTC	-	-	TRBV6-5	TRBJ1-2
CASSSHRKNYEQYF	TGTGCCAGCAGCTCACACAGGAAAAACTACGAGCAGTACTTC	-	-	TRBV5-6	TRBJ2-7
CASSWGGTEAFF	TGTGCCAGCAGCTGGGGGGGGACTGAAGCTTTCTTT	-	-	TRBV5-6	TRBJ1-1
CASSQGTARGQYTDTQYF	TGCGCCAGCAGCCAAGGGACAGCGAGGGGCCAGTACACAGATACGCAGTATTTT	-	once	TRBV4-1	TRBJ2-3
CASRGTAKQYF	TGTGCCAGCAGGGGCACAGCAAAGCAGTACTTC	-	-	TRBV6-1	TRBJ2-7
CASKDSDTEAFF	TGTGCCAGCAAGGACAGTGACACTGAAGCTTTCTTT	-	-	TRBV25-1	TRBJ1-1
CASSLAHLAGATYNEQFF	TGTGCCAGCAGCTTAGCGCATTTAGCGGGAGCTACCTACAATGAGCAGTTCTTC	TRBD2	-	TRBV7-9	TRBJ2-1
CASRQQVNSPLHF	TGTGCCAGCCGACAGCAAGTAAATTCACCCCTCCACTTT	-	-	TRBV6-5	TRBJ1-6
CASSLPGFEKLFF	TGTGCCAGCAGTCTACCGGGGTTTGAAAAACTGTTTTTT	-	once	TRBV28	TRBJ1-4
CSVEPGQGGYEQYF	TGCAGCGTTGAACCGGGACAGGGCGGCTACGAGCAGTACTTC	TRBD1	-	TRBV29-1	TRBJ2-7
CASSQGVLQGHQPQHF	TGCGCCAGCAGCCAAGGAGTTTTGCAGGGTCATCAGCCCCAGCATTTT	-	-	TRBV4-1	TRBJ1-5
CASSQGLSSGAGAETQYF	TGCGCCAGCAGCCAAGGTTTGTCCTCGGGAGCCGGAGCGGAGACCCAGTACTTC	-	-	TRBV4-1	TRBJ2-5
CASSLLTGGGLYEQYF	TGTGCCAGCAGTTTACTGACAGGGGGGGGTTTGTACGAGCAGTACTTC	TRBD1	once	TRBV27	TRBJ2-7
CASSLVAGGGIYGYTF	TGTGCCAGCAGCTTAGTGGCGGGGGGCGGGATCTATGGCTACACCTTC	-	-	TRBV11-2	TRBJ1-2
CASSYGLAGDQGEQYF	TGTGCCAGCAGTTACGGGCTAGCGGGGGACCAGGGGGAGCAGTACTTC	TRBD2	-	TRBV6-6	TRBJ2-7
CAWSVWQANYGYTF	TGTGCCTGGAGTGTGTGGCAAGCTAACTATGGCTACACCTTC	-	-	TRBV30	TRBJ1-2
CASSLTPSGGYEQYF	TGTGCCAGCAGCTTAACGCCTAGCGGGGGCTACGAGCAGTACTTC	TRBD2	-	TRBV7-3	TRBJ2-7
CASSHQGQNTEAFF	TGCGCCAGCAGCCACCAGGGACAGAACACTGAAGCTTTCTTT	-	few	TRBV4-1	TRBJ1-1
CATPAMVAGLGQWEQFF	TGTGCCACCCCCGCGATGGTAGCGGGATTGGGGCAATGGGAGCAGTTCTTC	TRBD2	-	TRBV19	TRBJ2-1
CASSNGQTEAFF	TGTGCCAGCAGCAATGGACAGACTGAAGCTTTCTTT	-	-	TRBV21-1	TRBJ1-1
CASSLAPRGRANSPLHF	TGTGCCAGCAGCTTGGCCCCTCGGGGGAGGGCAAATTCACCCCTCCACTTT	-	-	TRBV5-5	TRBJ1-6
CASSQGGSTGELFF	TGTGCCAGCAGCCAGGGGGGGAGTACCGGGGAGCTGTTTTTT	TRBD2	-	TRBV4-2	TRBJ2-2
CASSLGDSNSYNEQFF	TGTGCCAGCAGCTTAGGGGACTCGAACTCTTACAATGAGCAGTTCTTC	-	-	TRBV11-3	TRBJ2-1
CASSLGAHTDTQYF	TGTGCCAGCAGCTTAGGGGCCCACACAGATACGCAGTATTTT	-	-	TRBV7-9	TRBJ2-3
CASSSRTGGVRTQYF	TGTGCCAGCAGTTCTCGGACAGGGGGCGTGAGGACCCAGTACTTC	TRBD1	-	TRBV6-5	TRBJ2-5
CASSWGREGEQYF	TGTGCCAGCAGTTGGGGCAGGGAAGGGGAGCAGTACTTC	-	once	TRBV2	TRBJ2-7
CASRMGRGSSYNEQFF	TGTGCCAGCAGAATGGGGAGGGGAAGCTCCTACAATGAGCAGTTCTTC	TRBD2	-	TRBV28	TRBJ2-1
CASSLLRRVEAFF	TGTGCCAGTAGCCTACTACGGAGGGTTGAAGCTTTCTTT	-	-	TRBV19	TRBJ1-1
CASSLGQQETQYF	TGCGCCAGCAGCTTGGGCCAGCAAGAGACCCAGTACTTC	-	-	TRBV5-1	TRBJ2-5
CASSLAYEYEQYF	TGTGCCAGCAGCTTAGCGTACGAGTACGAGCAGTACTTC	-	once	TRBV7-8	TRBJ2-7
CASSLAAGGAYEQYF	TGTGCCAGCTCACTCGCTGCTGGCGGGGCTTACGAGCAGTACTTC	-	-	TRBV18	TRBJ2-7
CASSVGAGYGYTF	TGTGCCAGCAGCGTAGGAGCAGGGTATGGCTACACCTTC	-	-	TRBV9	TRBJ1-2
CAWIGDEGLAGEQFF	TGTGCCTGGATCGGGGACGAGGGACTAGCCGGTGAGCAGTTCTTC	TRBD2	-	TRBV30	TRBJ2-1
CASSSGRTANTEAFF	TGTGCCAGCAGCTCGGGCCGGACAGCAAACACTGAAGCTTTCTTT	-	-	TRBV5-4	TRBJ1-1